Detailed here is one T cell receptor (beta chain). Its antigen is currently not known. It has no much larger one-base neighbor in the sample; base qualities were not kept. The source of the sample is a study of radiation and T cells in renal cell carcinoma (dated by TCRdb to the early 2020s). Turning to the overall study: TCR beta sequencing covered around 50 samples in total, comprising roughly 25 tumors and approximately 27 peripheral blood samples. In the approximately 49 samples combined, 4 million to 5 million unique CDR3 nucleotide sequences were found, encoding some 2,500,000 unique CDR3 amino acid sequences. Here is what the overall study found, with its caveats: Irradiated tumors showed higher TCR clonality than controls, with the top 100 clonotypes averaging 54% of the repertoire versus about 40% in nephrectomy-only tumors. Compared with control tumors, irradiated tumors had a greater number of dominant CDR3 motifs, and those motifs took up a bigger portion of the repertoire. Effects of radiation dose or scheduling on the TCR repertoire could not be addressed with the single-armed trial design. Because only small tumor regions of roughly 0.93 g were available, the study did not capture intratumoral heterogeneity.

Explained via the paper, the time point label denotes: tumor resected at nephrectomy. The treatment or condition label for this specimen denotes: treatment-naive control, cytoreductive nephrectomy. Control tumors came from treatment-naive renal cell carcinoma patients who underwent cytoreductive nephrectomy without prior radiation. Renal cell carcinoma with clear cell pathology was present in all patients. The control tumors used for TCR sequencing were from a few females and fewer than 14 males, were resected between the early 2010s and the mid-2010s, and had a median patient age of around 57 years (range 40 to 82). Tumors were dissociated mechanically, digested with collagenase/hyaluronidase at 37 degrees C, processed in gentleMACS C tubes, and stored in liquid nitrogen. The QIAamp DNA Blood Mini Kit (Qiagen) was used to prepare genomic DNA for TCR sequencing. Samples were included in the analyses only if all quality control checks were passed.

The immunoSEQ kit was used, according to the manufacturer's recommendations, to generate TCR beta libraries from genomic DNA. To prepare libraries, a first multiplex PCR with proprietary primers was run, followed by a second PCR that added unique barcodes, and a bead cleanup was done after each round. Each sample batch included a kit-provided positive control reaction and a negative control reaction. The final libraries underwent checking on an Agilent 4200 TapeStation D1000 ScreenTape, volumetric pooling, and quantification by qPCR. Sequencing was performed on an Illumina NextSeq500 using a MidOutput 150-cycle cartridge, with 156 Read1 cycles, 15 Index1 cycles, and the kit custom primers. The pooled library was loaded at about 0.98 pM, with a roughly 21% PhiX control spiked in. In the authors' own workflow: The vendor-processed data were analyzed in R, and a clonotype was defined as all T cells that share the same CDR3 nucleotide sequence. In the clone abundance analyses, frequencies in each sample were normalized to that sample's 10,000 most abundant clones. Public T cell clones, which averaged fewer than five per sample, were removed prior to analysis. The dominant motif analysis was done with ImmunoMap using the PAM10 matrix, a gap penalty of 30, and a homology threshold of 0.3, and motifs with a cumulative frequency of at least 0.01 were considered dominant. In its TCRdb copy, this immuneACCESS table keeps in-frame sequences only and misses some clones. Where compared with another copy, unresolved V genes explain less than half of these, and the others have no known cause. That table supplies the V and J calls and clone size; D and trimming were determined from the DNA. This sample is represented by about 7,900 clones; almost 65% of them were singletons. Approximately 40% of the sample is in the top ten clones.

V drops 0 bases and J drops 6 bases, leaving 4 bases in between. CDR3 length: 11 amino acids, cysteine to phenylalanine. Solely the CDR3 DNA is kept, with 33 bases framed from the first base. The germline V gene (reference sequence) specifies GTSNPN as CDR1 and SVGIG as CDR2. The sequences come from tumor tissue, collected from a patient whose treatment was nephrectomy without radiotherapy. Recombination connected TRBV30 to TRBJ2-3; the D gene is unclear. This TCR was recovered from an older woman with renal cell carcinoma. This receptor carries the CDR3 CAWSVGDTQYF. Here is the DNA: TGTGCCTGGAGTGTAGGGGATACGCAGTATTTT.